The 32 T cell receptor beta chains reported below all come from one sample, sequenced in a study of T cell responses to AZD1222 COVID-19 vaccine. TCRdb keeps only in-frame clones here, not all; method: immunoSEQ multiplex PCR. The sample includes some 110,000 clones, about 86% of them seen just once. The sample consisted of peripheral blood, taken on day 0 of AZD1222 vaccination. The source of these receptors is an adult in good health.

Details on this clone: The sample contains more than one DNA sequence encoding this CDR3. The chain is built from TRBV7-9 and TRBJ1-2; the D is unclear. Trimming removed 1 base at V and 7 bases at J, with 4 bases between. The CDR3 loop spans 11 amino acids. In germline, CDR1 is SEHNR, CDR2 FQNEAQ (reference sequence). CDR3 in DNA: TGTGCCAGCAGCTTAGGTGGTGGCTACACCTTC. Translated, it gives CASSLGGGYTF.

Here the CDR3 DNA reads TGTGCCATCCGGGGCTCCCACTCTGGGGCCAACGTCCTGACTTTC. Translated, it gives CAIRGSHSGANVLTF. J is TRBJ2-6 and V is TRBV19, with D possibly called TRBD1 or TRBD2 (5 bases each). This CDR3 spans 15 amino acids. V was clipped by 10 bases and J by 0 bases, with 13 bases between them. Germline V gives CDR1 LNHDA, CDR2 SQIVND (reference sequence).

This clone was picked up a small number of times. The chain couples TRBV5-4 to TRBJ1-5; 9 bases align to TRBD1. Germline CDR1 reads SGHNT; CDR2 reads YYREEE (reference sequence). The trim removed 1 base at V and 4 bases at J, leaving 15 bases unmatched. This CDR3 comprises 19 residues. CDR3 DNA: TGTGCCAGCAGCTTGAGTTGGGGTCAAGGACAGGGGATGAATCAGCCCCAGCATTTT. Translating it yields CASSLSWGQGQGMNQPQHF. The variable domain in full, completed from reference TRBV5-4 and TRBJ1-5, reads ETGVTQSPTHLIKTRGQQVTLRCSSQSGHNTVSWYQQALGQGPQFIFQYYREEENGRGNFPPRFSGLQFPNYSSELNVNALELDDSALYLCASSLSWGQGQGMNQPQHFGDGTRLSIL.

V is TRBV5-1 and J is TRBJ1-6, with D maybe TRBD1 (5 bases). This CDR3 has 16 amino acids. V dropped 3 bases and J dropped 5 bases, with 15 bases sitting between them. Germline CDR1 reads SGHRS; CDR2 reads YFSETQ. The CDR3 sequence: CASSSTPGTDNSPLHF. For the CDR3, the DNA is TGCGCCAGCAGCTCTACCCCAGGGACGGATAATTCACCCCTCCACTTT.

The rearrangement uses TRBV28 and TRBJ2-2; 11 nucleotides align to TRBD2. Germline CDR1 is MDHEN and CDR2 is SYDVKM. The junction had 6 bases not matched to a gene; V was cut back by 6 bases and J by 3 bases. There are 16 residues in the CDR3. Written as DNA, the CDR3 is TGTGCCAGCAGCCTTTTACTAGCGGGAGACACCGGGGAGCTGTTTTTT. Translating it yields CASSLLLAGDTGELFF. The whole variable domain, filled in from reference TRBV28 and TRBJ2-2, reads DVKVTQSSRYLVKRTGEKVFLECVQDMDHENMFWYRQDPGLGLRLIYFSYDVKMKEKGDIPEGYSVSREKKERFSLILESASTNQTSMYLCASSLLLAGDTGELFFGEGSRLTVL.

This sequence joins TRBV7-2 and TRBJ1-5, with a possible D match to TRBD1 (5 bases). Trimming removed 5 bases at V and 4 bases at J, with 15 bases between. The CDR3 runs to 15 residues. Germline values: CDR1 SGHTA, CDR2 FQGNSA. In nucleotides, the CDR3 is TGTGCCAGCAGCCAATACCAGGGAAGGAATCAGCCCCAGCATTTT. This sequence encodes CASSQYQGRNQPQHF.

V is TRBV5-1 and J is TRBJ2-5; 14 bases agree with TRBD2. V trimming: 2 bases; J trimming: 3 bases; junction bases outside the gene matches: 3. This CDR3 is 16 amino acids long. Germline V gene lookup returns CDR1 SGHRS and CDR2 YFSETQ. This CDR3 reads CASSFLGLAGEETQYF. The CDR3 DNA sequence: TGCGCCAGCAGCTTTCTGGGACTAGCGGGGGAAGAGACCCAGTACTTC.

The rearrangement uses TRBV30 and TRBJ2-5; 7 nucleotides match TRBD2. Germline CDR1 GTSNPN, CDR2 SVGIG (reference sequence). The J segment lost 5 bases and the V segment lost 5 bases, leaving 8 bases of the junction unmatched. The CDR3 length is 13 residues. The CDR3 sequence is CAWSRGGGETQYF. The CDR3 nucleotides are TGTGCCTGGTCTCGCGGGGGTGGGGAGACCCAGTACTTC.

The sample holds a few counts of this clone. This chain uses TRBV4-3 with TRBJ1-3; 7 positions agree with TRBD1. This CDR3 is built from 16 residues. Germline CDR1 is LGHNA and CDR2 is YSLEER. Unmatched junction bases numbered 6, after V lost 0 bases and J lost 4 bases. In DNA form, the CDR3 reads TGCGCCAGCAGCCAAGAAGCAGGGGGGTCCGGAAACACCATATATTTT. Its protein is CASSQEAGGSGNTIYF.

This clone was detected only a few times. V usage is TRBV11-3 and J usage is TRBJ1-1; D is unresolved. CDR3 length: 13 amino acids. The germline gives CDR1 SGHNT, CDR2 YENEEA. Trimming cost V 3 bases and J 1 base, with 6 bases left between them. DNA for the CDR3: TGTGCCAGCAGCTTCAATGAGAACACTGAAGCTTTCTTT. Its protein is CASSFNENTEAFF.

The count of this clone is one. The V and J genes are TRBV28 and TRBJ1-1; TRBD1 might be the D (5 bases). Per the germline V gene, CDR1 is MDHEN and CDR2 is SYDVKM. The CDR3 contains 14 residues. Deletions cut 6 bases from V and 4 bases from J, with 15 bases between. The chain's CDR3 is CASRSGAGSTEAFF. CDR3 DNA: TGTGCCAGCAGATCCGGGGCAGGTAGCACTGAAGCTTTCTTT.

The chain links TRBV6-6 to TRBJ1-2; maybe TRBD1 (5 bases). Trimming removed 6 bases at V and 8 bases at J, with 22 bases between. The CDR3 sequence is 15 residues long. Germline CDR1 MNHNY, CDR2 SVGAGI (reference sequence). CDR3 residues: CASRESGTVFRGYTF. The CDR3 DNA reads as TGTGCCAGCAGGGAATCGGGGACCGTTTTCAGGGGCTACACCTTC.

The V call is TRBV5-1, the J call TRBJ2-2, with 10 bases fitting TRBD1. The J segment lost 5 bases and the V segment lost 4 bases, leaving 2 bases of the junction unmatched. Germline lookup yields CDR1 SGHRS and CDR2 YFSETQ. The CDR3 contains 14 residues. The CDR3 loop is CASSPGQGTGELFF. CDR3 coding DNA: TGCGCCAGCAGCCCGGGACAGGGGACCGGGGAGCTGTTTTTT.

This clone was detected only a few times. J is TRBJ2-1 and V is TRBV5-1, with 7 bases identical to TRBD2. CDR1 is SGHRS and CDR2 is YFSETQ in the germline V gene. CDR3 size: 14 residues. V was clipped by 6 bases and J by 9 bases; unmatched bases: 12. CDR3 amino acids: CASTRGGGVGEQFF. The DNA of the CDR3 is TGCGCCAGCACCCGTGGCGGGGGTGTAGGTGAGCAGTTCTTC.

The V and J genes are TRBV6-2 or TRBV6-3 and TRBJ2-3, with D perhaps matching TRBD1 or TRBD2 (5 bases each). Deletions cut 5 bases from V and 1 base from J, with 16 bases between. Germline CDR1 is MNHEY and CDR2 is SVGEGT. This CDR3 is 16 amino acids long. The CDR3 protein is CASSRGIGTRTDTQYF. The CDR3 coding sequence is TGTGCCAGCAGTAGAGGGATTGGGACCCGCACAGATACGCAGTATTTT.

The gene calls are TRBV18 and TRBJ2-7; D might be TRBD2 (5 bases). The V gene lost 3 bases and the J gene lost 0 bases, with 12 bases spanning the gap. Germline CDR1 KGHSH, CDR2 LQKENI. CDR3 length: 15 amino acids. Here the CDR3 reads CASSPPARGSYEQYF. In nucleotides, the CDR3 is TGTGCCAGCTCACCCCCGGCACGGGGCTCCTACGAGCAGTACTTC.

The rearrangement joins TRBV3-1 (or the pseudogene TRBV3-2) to TRBJ2-4; D call uncertain. Germline CDR1 is LGHDT and CDR2 is YNNKEL (reference sequence). V was clipped by 4 bases and J by 6 bases, with 13 bases between them. This CDR3 is 14 amino acids long. CDR3 DNA sequence: TGTGCCAGCAGCCTCTCCTTTCGCCCAAACATTCAGTACTTC. Translating gives CASSLSFRPNIQYF.

The chain joins TRBV19 to TRBJ1-5; 9 nucleotides align to TRBD1. This CDR3 is built from 17 residues. Germline V gene sequence: CDR1 LNHDA, CDR2 SQIVND (reference sequence). V lost 7 bases to trimming and J lost 3 bases; unmatched junction nucleotides: 13. CDR3 residues: CASTLGQGNLNNQPQHF. CDR3 nucleotide sequence: TGTGCCAGTACCTTGGGACAGGGAAATTTGAACAATCAGCCCCAGCATTTT. Using reference TRBV19 and TRBJ1-5 for the parts outside the CDR3, the full variable domain is DGGITQSPKYLFRKEGQNVTLSCEQNLNHDAMYWYRQDPGQGLRLIYYSQIVNDFQKGDIAEGYSVSREKKESFPLTVTSAQKNPTAFYLCASTLGQGNLNNQPQHFGDGTRLSIL.

The CDR3 DNA sequence: TGCGCCAGCAGCCGGGGCTCTGGAAACACCATATATTTT. This codes for CASSRGSGNTIYF. The V gene is TRBV4-3, the J gene TRBJ1-3, with D hard to call. The germline V and J ends were trimmed by 4 bases and 0 bases, with 4 bases remaining between them. There are 13 residues in the CDR3. Germline loops: CDR1 LGHNA, CDR2 YSLEER.

This clone was observed a single time. The rearrangement uses TRBV19 and TRBJ2-1; no definite D call. The germline V gene encodes CDR1 LNHDA and CDR2 SQIVND (reference sequence). The CDR3 runs to 13 residues. Trimming cost V 3 bases and J 6 bases, with 9 bases left between them. CDR3 in amino acids: CASSMKSFNEQFF. The CDR3 DNA sequence: TGTGCCAGTAGTATGAAGAGCTTCAATGAGCAGTTCTTC.

This chain connects TRBV10-3 to TRBJ1-5, with D maybe TRBD1 (6 bases). Germline-derived CDR1 and CDR2 are ENHRY and SYGVKD. Trimming removed 7 bases at V and 3 bases at J, with 13 bases between. The CDR3 is 14 residues long. CDR3 residues: CAITTGLINQPQHF. CDR3 sequence (DNA): TGTGCCATCACTACAGGGTTGATCAATCAGCCCCAGCATTTT.

This clone was seen once. The chain uses TRBV5-6 and TRBJ1-1; tentative D call: TRBD1 (5 bases). This CDR3 spans 14 amino acids. V was cut by 7 bases and J by 1 base, with 14 bases left in between. The germline V gene has CDR1 SGHDT and CDR2 YYEEEE. DNA for the CDR3: TGTGCCAGCCGCTACAGGACGGGGAACACTGAAGCTTTCTTT. Translated: CASRYRTGNTEAFF. Together with reference TRBV5-6 and TRBJ1-1, the CDR3 gives the full variable domain: DAGVTQSPTHLIKTRGQQVTLRCSPKSGHDTVSWYQQALGQGPQFIFQYYEEEERQRGNFPDRFSGHQFPNYSSELNVNALLLGDSALYLCASRYRTGNTEAFFGQGTRLTVV.

This chain links TRBV7-6 with TRBJ1-5; TRBD1 might be the D (5 bases). Trimming cost V 1 base and J 0 bases, with 10 bases left between them. The germline gives CDR1 SGHVS, CDR2 FNYEAQ. The CDR3 sequence is 16 residues long. Written as DNA, the CDR3 is TGTGCCAGCAGCTTAGGAAGCAGGGCTAGCAATCAGCCCCAGCATTTT. Residues: CASSLGSRASNQPQHF.

Only one count was recorded for this clone. V gene TRBV28 combines with J gene TRBJ2-7, with 11 bases fitting TRBD2. This CDR3 has 15 amino acids. V was pared by 5 bases and J by 2 bases, with 5 bases of the junction left unmatched. Germline assignment: CDR1 MDHEN and CDR2 SYDVKM. In nucleotides, the CDR3 is TGTGCCAGCAGTACCGCTAGCGGGGGGCCCTACGAGCAGTACTTC. Its translation: CASSTASGGPYEQYF.

The chain recombines TRBV19 with TRBJ1-2, with 7 bases matching TRBD1. Germline trimming cut 6 bases from V and 2 bases from J; bases unmatched to any gene: 9. Germline V gives CDR1 LNHDA, CDR2 SQIVND (reference sequence). The CDR3 is 15 residues long. CDR3 sequence: CASSNTGASNYGYTF. The CDR3 region has the DNA TGTGCCAGTAGCAATACAGGGGCTTCAAACTATGGCTACACCTTC.

The chain links TRBV9 to TRBJ1-6; no firm D call. The CDR3 has 14 amino acids. Trimming left V 4 bases short and J 12 bases short, with 17 bases between. From germline, CDR1 is SGDLS and CDR2 YYNGEE. CDR3 in DNA: TGTGCCAGCAGCCCAAGTTCGGCCCTTGGACCCCTCCACTTT. It is translated as CASSPSSALGPLHF.

This chain links TRBV5-1 with TRBJ2-7; a weak D match, TRBD1 (6 bases). CDR1 and CDR2 from the germline V gene are SGHRS and YFSETQ. The CDR3 is 14 amino acids. Trimming left V 7 bases short and J 3 bases short, with 17 bases between. CDR3 residues: CASSPGHGVYEQYF. The DNA for the CDR3 is TGCGCCAGCTCCCCGGGACACGGGGTCTACGAGCAGTACTTC.

V and J are TRBV5-6 and TRBJ1-5; TRBD1 might be the D (5 bases). There are 15 residues in the CDR3. V lost 3 bases, J lost 0 bases, and 10 bases lay in between. From germline, CDR1 is SGHDT and CDR2 YYEEEE. CDR3 in amino acids: CASSWGVNSNQPQHF. CDR3 in DNA: TGTGCCAGCAGCTGGGGGGTGAATAGCAATCAGCCCCAGCATTTT.

This chain joins TRBV6-2 or TRBV6-3 and TRBJ2-3; 7 positions match TRBD2. CDR3 length: 18 amino acids. Germline CDR1 and CDR2: MNHEY and SVGEGT. With 5 bases clipped from V and 1 base from J, the junction kept 15 bases outside the gene matches. CDR3 sequence reads: CASSPRPERDVRTDTQYF. For the CDR3, the DNA is TGTGCCAGCAGTCCCCGCCCGGAGCGGGACGTTCGCACAGATACGCAGTATTTT.

J is TRBJ2-2 and V is TRBV5-4; 8 bases are a match to TRBD1. From germline, CDR1 is SGHNT and CDR2 YYREEE (reference sequence). V lost 2 bases, J lost 7 bases, and 4 bases stayed unmatched. The CDR3 has 14 residues. The CDR3 sequence is CASSFGQGGGELFF. DNA for the CDR3: TGTGCCAGCAGCTTTGGACAGGGAGGCGGGGAGCTGTTTTTT.

This chain links TRBV5-4 with TRBJ2-5; tentative D call: TRBD2 (6 bases). CDR1 and CDR2 (germline): SGHNT, YYREEE (reference sequence). This CDR3 has 14 residues. V was clipped by 2 bases and J by 6 bases, with 14 bases between them. This chain's CDR3 is CASSFPGVEKTQYF. CDR3 sequence (DNA): TGTGCCAGCAGCTTTCCGGGGGTTGAAAAGACCCAGTACTTC.

The chain carries TRBV29-1 and TRBJ1-2; no firm D call. Trimming left V 6 bases short and J 3 bases short, with 11 bases between. The CDR3 consists of 12 residues. The germline V gene has CDR1 SQVTM and CDR2 ANQGSEA. CDR3 region: CSVSDGDYGYTF. In nucleotides, the CDR3 is TGCAGCGTCTCGGACGGAGACTATGGCTACACCTTC.